What follows is one TCR beta chain and its context. These data come from a study of PD-L1 blockade in urothelial cancer. The assay was immunoSEQ multiplex PCR, and TCRdb's table has in-frame clones only and misses some. The sample gives about 51,000 clones, around 87% of which show up once; approximately 16% is in the top ten. Germline CDR1 and CDR2: SGDLS and YYNGEE. The CDR3 sequence is 15 residues long. Trimming at V came to 3 bases and at J to 4 bases, leaving 3 bases not matched to a gene. This rearrangement joins TRBV9 to TRBJ2-7, with TRBD2 matching 14 bases. This TCR came from a man in his sixties with urothelial cancer. Sequences were derived from PBMCs, sampled around atezolizumab (anti-PD-L1) treatment. In DNA form, the CDR3 reads TGTGCCAGCAGCGGGGGACTAGCGGGAGCTTACGAGCAGTACTTC. This gives the protein CASSGGLAGAYEQYF.